This T cell receptor (beta chain) derives from a study of blood T cell repertoires in COVID-19. Study at large: Collection of acute and convalescent COVID-19 samples took place in the United States, Italy and Spain.

Some clones are missing from TCRdb's copy, which holds only in-frame ones; the method was immunoSEQ multiplex PCR. The sample contains approximately 280,000 clones, less than 85% of which appear only once. V was pared by 6 bases and J by 5 bases, with 8 bases of the junction left unmatched. This CDR3 has 14 residues. Germline V lookup: CDR1 MDHEN, CDR2 SYDVKM. Seattle patients were enrolled during active infection and followed longitudinally. This receptor was taken from a human donor with COVID-19, enrolled during active disease. The donor label of this sample is uncertain. V gene TRBV28 combines with J gene TRBJ2-7, with 9 bases aligning to TRBD1. The sequenced material came from peripheral blood. The CDR3 reads CASRGQGDPNEQYF. As DNA, the CDR3 is TGTGCCAGCAGGGGACAGGGAGACCCTAACGAGCAGTACTTC. The entire variable domain, with the rest obtained from reference TRBV28 and TRBJ2-7, is as follows: DVKVTQSSRYLVKRTGEKVFLECVQDMDHENMFWYRQDPGLGLRLIYFSYDVKMKEKGDIPEGYSVSREKKERFSLILESASTNQTSMYLCASRGQGDPNEQYFGPGTRLTVT.